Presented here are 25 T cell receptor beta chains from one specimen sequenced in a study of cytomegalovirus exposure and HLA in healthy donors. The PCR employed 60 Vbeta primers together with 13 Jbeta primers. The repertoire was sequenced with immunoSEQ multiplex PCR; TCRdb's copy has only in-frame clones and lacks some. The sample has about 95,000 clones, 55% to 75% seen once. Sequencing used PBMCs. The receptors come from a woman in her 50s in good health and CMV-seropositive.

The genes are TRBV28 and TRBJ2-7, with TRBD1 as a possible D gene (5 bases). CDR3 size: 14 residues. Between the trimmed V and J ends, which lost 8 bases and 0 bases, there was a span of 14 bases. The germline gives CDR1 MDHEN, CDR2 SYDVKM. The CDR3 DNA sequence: TGTGCCAGCTGGGCCCATACAGGCTCCTACGAGCAGTACTTC. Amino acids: CASWAHTGSYEQYF. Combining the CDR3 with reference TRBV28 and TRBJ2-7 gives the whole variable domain DVKVTQSSRYLVKRTGEKVFLECVQDMDHENMFWYRQDPGLGLRLIYFSYDVKMKEKGDIPEGYSVSREKKERFSLILESASTNQTSMYLCASWAHTGSYEQYFGPGTRLTVT.

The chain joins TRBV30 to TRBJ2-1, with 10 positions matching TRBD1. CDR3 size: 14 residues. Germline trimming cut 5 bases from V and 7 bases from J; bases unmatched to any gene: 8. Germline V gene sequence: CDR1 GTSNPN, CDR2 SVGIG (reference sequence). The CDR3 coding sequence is TGTGCCTGGGGAGGGGACAGGGGAAGGAATGAGCAGTTCTTC. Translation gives CAWGGDRGRNEQFF.

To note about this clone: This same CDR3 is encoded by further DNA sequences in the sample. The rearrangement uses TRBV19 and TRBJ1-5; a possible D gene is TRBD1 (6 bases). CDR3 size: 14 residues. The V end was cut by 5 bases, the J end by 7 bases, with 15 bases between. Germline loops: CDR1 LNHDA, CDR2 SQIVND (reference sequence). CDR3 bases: TGTGCCAGTAGTCGTGACAGGACCAACCAGCCCCAGCATTTT. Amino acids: CASSRDRTNQPQHF.

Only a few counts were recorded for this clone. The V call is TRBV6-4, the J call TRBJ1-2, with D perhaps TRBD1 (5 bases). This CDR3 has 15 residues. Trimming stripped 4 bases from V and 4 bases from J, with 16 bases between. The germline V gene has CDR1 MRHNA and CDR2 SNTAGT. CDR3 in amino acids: CASSVSGGDPYGYTF. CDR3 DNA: TGTGCCAGCAGTGTCTCCGGGGGGGACCCCTATGGCTACACCTTC.

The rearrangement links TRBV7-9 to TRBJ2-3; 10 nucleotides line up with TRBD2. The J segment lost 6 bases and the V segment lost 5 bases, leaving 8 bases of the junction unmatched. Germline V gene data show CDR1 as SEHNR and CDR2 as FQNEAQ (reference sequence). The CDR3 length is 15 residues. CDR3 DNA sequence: TGTGCCAGCAGCCCCCCAGCGGGAGGGCCGGATACGCAGTATTTT. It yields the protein CASSPPAGGPDTQYF.

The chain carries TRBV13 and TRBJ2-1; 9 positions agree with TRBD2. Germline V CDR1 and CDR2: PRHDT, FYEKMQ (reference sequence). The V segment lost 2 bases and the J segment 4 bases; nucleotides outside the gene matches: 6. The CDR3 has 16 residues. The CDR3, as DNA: TGTGCCAGCAGCTTAAAGGCTAGCGGGATATACAATGAGCAGTTCTTC. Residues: CASSLKASGIYNEQFF.

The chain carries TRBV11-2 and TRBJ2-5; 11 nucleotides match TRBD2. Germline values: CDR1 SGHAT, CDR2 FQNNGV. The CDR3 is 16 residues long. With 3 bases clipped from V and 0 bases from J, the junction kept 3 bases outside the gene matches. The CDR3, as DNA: TGTGCCAGCAGCTTGAGGACTAGCGGGTACCAAGAGACCCAGTACTTC. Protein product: CASSLRTSGYQETQYF.

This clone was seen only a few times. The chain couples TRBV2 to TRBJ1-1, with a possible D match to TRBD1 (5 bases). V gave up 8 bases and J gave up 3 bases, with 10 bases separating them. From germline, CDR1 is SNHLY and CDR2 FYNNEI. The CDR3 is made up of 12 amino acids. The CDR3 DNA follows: TGTGCCAGCGGGGGGGAACACACTGAAGCTTTCTTT. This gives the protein CASGGEHTEAFF. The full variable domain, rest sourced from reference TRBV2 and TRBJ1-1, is EPEVTQTPSHQVTQMGQEVILRCVPISNHLYFYWYRQILGQKVEFLVSFYNNEISEKSEIFDDQFSVERPDGSNFTLKIRSTKLEDSAMYFCASGGEHTEAFFGQGTRLTVV.

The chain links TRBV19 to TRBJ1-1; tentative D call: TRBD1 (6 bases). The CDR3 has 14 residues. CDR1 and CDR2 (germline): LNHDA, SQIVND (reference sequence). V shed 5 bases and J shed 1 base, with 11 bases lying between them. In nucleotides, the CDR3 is TGTGCCAGTAGTCGCAGAGGGGGGAACACTGAAGCTTTCTTT. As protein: CASSRRGGNTEAFF.

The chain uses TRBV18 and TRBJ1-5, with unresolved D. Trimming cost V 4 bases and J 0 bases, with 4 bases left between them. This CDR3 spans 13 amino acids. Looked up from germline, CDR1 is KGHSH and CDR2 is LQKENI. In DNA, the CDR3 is TGTGCCAGCTCACGAGATAGCAATCAGCCCCAGCATTTT. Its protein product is CASSRDSNQPQHF.

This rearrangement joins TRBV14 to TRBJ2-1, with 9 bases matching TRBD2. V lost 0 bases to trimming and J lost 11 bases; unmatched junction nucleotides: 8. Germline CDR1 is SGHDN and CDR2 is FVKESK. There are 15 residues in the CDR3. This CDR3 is CASSQEASGKAKQFF. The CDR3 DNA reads TGTGCCAGCAGCCAAGAGGCTAGCGGGAAGGCTAAGCAGTTCTTC.

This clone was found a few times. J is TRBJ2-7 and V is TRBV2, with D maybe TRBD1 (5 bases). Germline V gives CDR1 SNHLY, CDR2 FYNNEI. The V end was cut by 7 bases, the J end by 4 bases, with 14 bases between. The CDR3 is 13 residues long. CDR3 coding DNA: TGTGCCAGCAATCGACAGAGGAGATACGAGCAGTACTTC. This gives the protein CASNRQRRYEQYF. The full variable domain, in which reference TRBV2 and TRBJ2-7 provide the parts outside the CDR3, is EPEVTQTPSHQVTQMGQEVILRCVPISNHLYFYWYRQILGQKVEFLVSFYNNEISEKSEIFDDQFSVERPDGSNFTLKIRSTKLEDSAMYFCASNRQRRYEQYFGPGTRLTVT.

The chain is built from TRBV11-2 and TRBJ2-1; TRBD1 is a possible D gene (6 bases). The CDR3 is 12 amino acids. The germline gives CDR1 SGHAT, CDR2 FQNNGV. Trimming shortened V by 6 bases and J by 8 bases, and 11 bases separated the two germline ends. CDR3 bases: TGTGCCAGCAGTTATTCAGGGGATGAGCAGTTCTTC. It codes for CASSYSGDEQFF. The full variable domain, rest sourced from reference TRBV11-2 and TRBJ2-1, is EAGVAQSPRYKIIEKRQSVAFWCNPISGHATLYWYQQILGQGPKLLIQFQNNGVVDDSQLPKDRFSAERLKGVDSTLKIQPAKLEDSAVYLCASSYSGDEQFFGPGTRLTVL.

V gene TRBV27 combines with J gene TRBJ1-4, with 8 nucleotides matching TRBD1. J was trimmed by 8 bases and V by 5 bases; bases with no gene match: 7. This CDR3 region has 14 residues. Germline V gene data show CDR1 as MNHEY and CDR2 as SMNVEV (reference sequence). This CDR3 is CASSPGQGWEKLFF. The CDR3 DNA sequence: TGTGCCAGCAGTCCCGGACAGGGTTGGGAAAAACTGTTTTTT.

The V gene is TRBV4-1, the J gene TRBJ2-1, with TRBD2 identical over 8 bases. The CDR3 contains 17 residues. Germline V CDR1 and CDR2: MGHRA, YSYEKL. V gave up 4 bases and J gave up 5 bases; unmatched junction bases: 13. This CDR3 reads CASSPRAGVGPHNEQFF. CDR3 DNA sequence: TGCGCCAGCAGCCCAAGAGCGGGAGTGGGTCCGCACAATGAGCAGTTCTTC.

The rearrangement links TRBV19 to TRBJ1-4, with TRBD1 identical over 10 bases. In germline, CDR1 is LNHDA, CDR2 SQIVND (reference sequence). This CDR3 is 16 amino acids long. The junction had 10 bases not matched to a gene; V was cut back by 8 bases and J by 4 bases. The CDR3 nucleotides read TGTGCCAGTCGGGACAGGGGAACTTCTTTTAATGAAAAACTGTTTTTT. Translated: CASRDRGTSFNEKLFF.

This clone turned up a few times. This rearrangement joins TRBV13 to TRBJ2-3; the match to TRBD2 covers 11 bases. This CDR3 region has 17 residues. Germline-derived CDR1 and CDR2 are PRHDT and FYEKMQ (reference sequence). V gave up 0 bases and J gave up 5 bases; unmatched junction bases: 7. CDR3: CASSLGLAGGLGDTQYF. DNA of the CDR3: TGTGCCAGCAGCTTAGGGCTAGCGGGAGGCCTGGGAGATACGCAGTATTTT.

The chain's CDR3 is CATSVRRHTETQYF. The DNA of the CDR3 is TGTGCCACCAGCGTCAGAAGACACACAGAGACCCAGTACTTC. The chain recombines TRBV15 with TRBJ2-5; D gene ambiguous. Trimming took 5 bases from V and 4 from J, leaving 14 bases between them. The CDR3 covers 14 residues. Per germline, CDR1 LNHNV and CDR2 YYDKDF (reference sequence).

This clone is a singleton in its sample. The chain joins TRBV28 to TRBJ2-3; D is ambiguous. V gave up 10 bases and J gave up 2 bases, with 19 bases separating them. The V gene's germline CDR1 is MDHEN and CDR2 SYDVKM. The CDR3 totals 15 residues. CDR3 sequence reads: CATGDPARITDTQYF. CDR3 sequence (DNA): TGTGCCACCGGCGACCCCGCCAGGATCACAGATACGCAGTATTTT.

CDR3 amino acids: CASSLLSSYGYTF. The CDR3 DNA is TGTGCCAGCAGTTTATTATCCAGCTATGGCTACACCTTC. The chain uses TRBV28 and TRBJ1-2, with D hard to call. This CDR3 is built from 13 residues. Trimming took 1 base from V and 4 from J, leaving 7 bases between them. Germline assignment: CDR1 MDHEN and CDR2 SYDVKM.

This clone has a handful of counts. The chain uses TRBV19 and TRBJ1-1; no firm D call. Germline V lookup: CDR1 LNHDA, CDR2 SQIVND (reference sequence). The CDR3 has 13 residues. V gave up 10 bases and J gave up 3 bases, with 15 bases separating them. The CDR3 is CATQSTVYTEAFF. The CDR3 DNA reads TGTGCCACCCAATCAACAGTTTACACTGAAGCTTTCTTT.

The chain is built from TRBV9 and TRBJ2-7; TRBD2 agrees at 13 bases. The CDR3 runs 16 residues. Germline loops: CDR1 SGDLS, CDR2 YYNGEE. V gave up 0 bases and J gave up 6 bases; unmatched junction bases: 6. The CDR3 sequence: CASSVGTSGRYGEQYF. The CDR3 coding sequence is TGTGCCAGCAGCGTAGGGACTAGCGGGAGATACGGCGAGCAGTACTTC.

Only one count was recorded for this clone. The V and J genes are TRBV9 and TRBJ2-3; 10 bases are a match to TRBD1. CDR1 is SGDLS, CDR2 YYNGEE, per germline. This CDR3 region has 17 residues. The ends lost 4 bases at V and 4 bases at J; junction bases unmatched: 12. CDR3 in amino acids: CASSLQPTTGGSDTQYF. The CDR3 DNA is TGTGCCAGCAGCCTGCAACCCACGACAGGGGGCTCAGATACGCAGTATTTT. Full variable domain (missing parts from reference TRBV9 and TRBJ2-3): DSGVTQTPKHLITATGQRVTLRCSPRSGDLSVYWYQQSLDQGLQFLIQYYNGEERAKGNILERFSAQQFPDLHSELNLSSLELGDSALYFCASSLQPTTGGSDTQYFGPGTRLTVL.

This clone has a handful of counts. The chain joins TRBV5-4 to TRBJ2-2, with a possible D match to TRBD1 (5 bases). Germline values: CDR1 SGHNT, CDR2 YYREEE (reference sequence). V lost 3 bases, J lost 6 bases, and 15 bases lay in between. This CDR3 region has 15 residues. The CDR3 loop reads CASSSLTGTSGELFF. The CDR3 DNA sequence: TGTGCCAGCAGCTCGTTAACAGGAACCTCCGGGGAGCTGTTTTTT.

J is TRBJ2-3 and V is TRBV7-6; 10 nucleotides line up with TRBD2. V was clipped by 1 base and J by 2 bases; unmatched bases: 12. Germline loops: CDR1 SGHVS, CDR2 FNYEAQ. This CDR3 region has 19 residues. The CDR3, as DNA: TGTGCCAGCAGCTTAGAAGCGAGGACTAGCGGTCTATACACAGATACGCAGTATTTT. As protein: CASSLEARTSGLYTDTQYF.